These 17 T cell receptor beta chains came from one sample sequenced in a study of beta chain features in type 1 diabetes (dated by TCRdb to 2017 to 2018). Library construction relied on the immunoSEQ multiplex PCR assay. The entire amount of isolated RNA was reverse transcribed using the High Capacity cDNA Reverse Transcription Kit, so the sequenced TCRB transcripts were expressed ones. Here the immuneACCESS table is served through TCRdb, limited to in-frame sequences with V and J called. Missing clones are a known gap in these copies; in checked studies unresolved V genes cover under half, and the rest lacks a known reason. Counted in this sample were under 450,000 clones; less than 15% of them appeared once. The ten largest clones take up roughly 0.019% of the sample. The specimen sequenced was naive CD4+ T cells from blood. This specimen's cell subset or site label, per the study, means: true naive CD4+ T cells. These receptors came from a young woman in good health.

The chain joins TRBV18 to TRBJ2-3; D is undetermined. V was cut by 4 bases and J by 2 bases, with 16 bases left in between. Germline V gene data show CDR1 as KGHSH and CDR2 as LQKENI. The CDR3 covers 16 residues. Written as DNA, the CDR3 is TGTGCCAGCTCACTCCACGGTGCCGGGTACACAGATACGCAGTATTTT. It encodes CASSLHGAGYTDTQYF.

This chain uses TRBV9 with TRBJ1-5; tentatively, D is TRBD1 (6 bases). The CDR3 totals 15 residues. The V end was cut by 3 bases, the J end by 0 bases, with 10 bases between. Germline V gives CDR1 SGDLS, CDR2 YYNGEE. The CDR3: CASSEGTNSNQPQHF. As DNA, the CDR3 is TGTGCCAGCAGCGAGGGGACAAATAGCAATCAGCCCCAGCATTTT.

This clone was found a few times. The rearrangement links TRBV12-1 to TRBJ2-7; TRBD2, the table's D call, lacks a check against the DNA. TRBV12-1 is given as a pseudogene. The CDR3 runs 15 residues. CDR3 residues: CASSSGLALPYEQYF. The CDR3 DNA reads TGTGCCAGCAGCTCTGGACTAGCGCTTCCCTACGAGCAGTACTTC.

Only a few counts were recorded for this clone. The rearrangement uses TRBV29-1 and TRBJ2-7; D ambiguous. This CDR3 is 11 amino acids long. Trimming shortened V by 6 bases and J by 2 bases, and 8 bases separated the two germline ends. Germline assignment: CDR1 SQVTM and CDR2 ANQGSEA. The CDR3 nucleotides read TGCAGCGTAACGGTAGCCTACGAGCAGTACTTC. Translation: CSVTVAYEQYF.

This chain connects TRBV18 to TRBJ1-1; D perhaps matches TRBD1 (5 bases). Deletions cut 3 bases from V and 0 bases from J, with 14 bases between. This CDR3 region has 16 residues. Germline CDR1 reads KGHSH; CDR2 reads LQKENI. The CDR3 spells CASSPTGDTVNTEAFF. CDR3 nucleotide sequence: TGTGCCAGCTCACCGACGGGGGATACAGTGAACACTGAAGCTTTCTTT. The whole variable domain, remainder taken from reference TRBV18 and TRBJ1-1, is NAGVMQNPRHLVRRRGQEARLRCSPMKGHSHVYWYRQLPEEGLKFMVYLQKENIIDESGMPKERFSAEFPKEGPSILRIQQVVRGDSAAYFCASSPTGDTVNTEAFFGQGTRLTVV.

As to this clone: The germline gene is not matched at one end of the junction; a read error may be the cause. The chain links TRBV7-2 to TRBJ2-2; TRBD2 is a possible D gene (6 bases). Germline V CDR1 and CDR2: SGHTA, FQGNSA. This CDR3 has 15 amino acids. The CDR3 DNA follows: TGTGCCAGCAGCGTAGCGGCTGGGAACACCGGGGAGCTGTTTTTT. This sequence encodes CASSVAAGNTGELFF.

This chain uses TRBV5-4 with TRBJ1-2; D possibly corresponds to TRBD1 (6 bases). V was trimmed by 5 bases and J by 0 bases, leaving 11 bases between them. Germline V gene lookup returns CDR1 SGHNT and CDR2 YYREEE (reference sequence). CDR3 length equals 14 residues. This chain's CDR3 is CASRLQGANYGYTF. The CDR3 coding sequence is TGTGCCAGCAGGTTACAGGGAGCTAACTATGGCTACACCTTC.

This clone was observed a handful of times. V gene TRBV7-2 combines with J gene TRBJ2-7; a weak D match, TRBD2 (5 bases). The CDR3 covers 13 residues. V shed 5 bases and J shed 5 bases, with 13 bases lying between them. Looked up from germline, CDR1 is SGHTA and CDR2 is FQGNSA. CDR3 bases: TGTGCCAGCAGCCCAAGATCCGGGGACGAGCAGTACTTC. Residues: CASSPRSGDEQYF.

V usage is TRBV29-1 and J usage is TRBJ1-1; 11 bases map to TRBD1. Germline V gene data show CDR1 as SQVTM and CDR2 as ANQGSEA. This CDR3 has 16 residues. J was trimmed by 1 base and V by 6 bases; bases with no gene match: 10. CDR3 region: CSVAAGQGERNTEAFF. The CDR3 DNA follows: TGCAGCGTGGCCGCGGGACAGGGGGAGAGGAACACTGAAGCTTTCTTT.

The rearrangement joins TRBV28 to TRBJ2-4, with D perhaps TRBD2 (5 bases). The CDR3 contains 14 residues. V gave up 5 bases and J gave up 5 bases, with 13 bases separating them. CDR1 is MDHEN, CDR2 SYDVKM, per germline. Here the CDR3 reads CASSPPTRENIQYF. CDR3 nucleotide sequence: TGTGCCAGCAGTCCACCTACTAGGGAAAACATTCAGTACTTC.

In its sample, this clone was seen a few times. J is TRBJ2-7 and V is TRBV28; a possible D gene is TRBD2 (5 bases). The CDR3 length is 15 residues. V was clipped by 7 bases and J by 0 bases, with 16 bases between them. Germline loops: CDR1 MDHEN, CDR2 SYDVKM. The CDR3 region is CASTLARPNSYEQYF. CDR3 DNA sequence: TGTGCCAGCACGCTAGCCCGTCCCAACTCCTACGAGCAGTACTTC.

This clone was picked up a small number of times. The rearrangement joins TRBV30 to TRBJ2-7; 8 positions match TRBD1. This CDR3 comprises 14 residues. Germline V gene lookup returns CDR1 GTSNPN and CDR2 SVGIG (reference sequence). V shed 1 base and J 3 bases; nucleotides not matched to a gene: 5. CDR3 sequence: CAWSAQGGRYEQYF. CDR3 bases: TGTGCCTGGAGTGCACAGGGGGGCCGCTACGAGCAGTACTTC.

The chain combines TRBV25-1 with TRBJ1-1, with a weak D call TRBD1 (6 bases). Germline loops: CDR1 MGHDK, CDR2 SYGVNS. V gave up 1 base and J gave up 2 bases, with 11 bases separating them. The CDR3 covers 15 residues. The CDR3 sequence: CASSELDRDNTEAFF. CDR3 coding DNA: TGTGCCAGCAGTGAATTGGACAGAGATAACACTGAAGCTTTCTTT.

This chain links TRBV18 with TRBJ2-7; 9 bases are a match to TRBD1. CDR1 and CDR2 (germline): KGHSH, LQKENI. Losses at the gene ends were 3 bases for V and 2 bases for J; bases not matched to a gene: 5. The CDR3 consists of 15 residues. The chain's CDR3 is CASSPPGQGPYEQYF. Written as DNA, the CDR3 is TGTGCCAGCTCACCTCCGGGACAGGGCCCCTACGAGCAGTACTTC. The full variable domain, in which reference TRBV18 and TRBJ2-7 provide the parts outside the CDR3, is NAGVMQNPRHLVRRRGQEARLRCSPMKGHSHVYWYRQLPEEGLKFMVYLQKENIIDESGMPKERFSAEFPKEGPSILRIQQVVRGDSAAYFCASSPPGQGPYEQYFGPGTRLTVT.

This clone has just a few counts. V usage is TRBV7-2 and J usage is TRBJ2-5; 7 bases map to TRBD2. Per the germline V gene, CDR1 is SGHTA and CDR2 is FQGNSA. The CDR3 totals 14 residues. V shed 0 bases and J 4 bases; nucleotides not matched to a gene: 2. CDR3 DNA: TGTGCCAGCAGCTTAGCGGGAGGGGCAGAGACCCAGTACTTC. Translating it yields CASSLAGGAETQYF. Based on the CDR3 plus reference TRBV7-2 and TRBJ2-5, the full variable domain is GAGVSQSPSNKVTEKGKDVELRCDPISGHTALYWYRQSLGQGLEFLIYFQGNSAPDKSGLPSDRFSAERTGGSVSTLTIQRTQQEDSAVYLCASSLAGGAETQYFGPGTRLLVL.

This clone came up a few times. This chain connects TRBV9 to TRBJ2-2; weak D call: TRBD1 (5 bases). Germline-derived CDR1 and CDR2 are SGDLS and YYNGEE. The V and J ends lost 0 bases and 7 bases respectively, with 7 bases between them. The CDR3 totals 13 residues. CDR3 in DNA: TGTGCCAGCAGCGTAGCGACAGTCGGGGAGCTGTTTTTT. Protein: CASSVATVGELFF.

This clone was seen just once. The V call is TRBV28, the J call TRBJ2-2, with D possibly matching TRBD2 (6 bases). The germline CDR1 and CDR2 sequences are MDHEN and SYDVKM. CDR3 length: 13 amino acids. V was pared by 8 bases and J by 15 bases, with 22 bases between. Here the CDR3 reads CASGSGAPGVVFF. In nucleotides, the CDR3 is TGTGCCAGCGGGTCCGGAGCCCCGGGAGTGGTGTTTTTT.